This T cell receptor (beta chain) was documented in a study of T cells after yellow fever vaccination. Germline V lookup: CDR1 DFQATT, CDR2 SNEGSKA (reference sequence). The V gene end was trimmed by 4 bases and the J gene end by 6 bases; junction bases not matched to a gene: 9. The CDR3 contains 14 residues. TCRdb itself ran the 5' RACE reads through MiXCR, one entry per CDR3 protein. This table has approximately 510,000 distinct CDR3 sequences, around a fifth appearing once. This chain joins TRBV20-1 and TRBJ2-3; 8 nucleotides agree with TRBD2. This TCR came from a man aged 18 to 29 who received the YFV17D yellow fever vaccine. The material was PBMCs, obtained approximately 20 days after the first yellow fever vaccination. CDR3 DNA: TGCAGTGCTACAGATAGCGGGGTGGTGGATACGCAGTATTTT. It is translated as CSATDSGVVDTQYF.